These T cell receptor beta chains were read from a single sample in a study of control samples from healthy donors and cancer patients. TCRdb keeps only in-frame clones here, not all; method: immunoSEQ multiplex PCR. The data contain about 160,000 clones, 70% to 90% of them singletons. The sequencing input was blood. The receptors originated from a man under 40 in good health. CDR3s include the opening cysteine and the closing phenylalanine or tryptophan. A D gene is named only where the DNA matches it firmly. Clone size is not always given. Where it is, it says once, few, many or a class for expanded clones.

d_call j_call v_call clone_size cdr3_nt cdr3_aa
TRBD1 TRBJ1-1 TRBV6-6 . TGTGCCAGCAGGTATTTTTCGACAGGGGAATACACTGAAGCTTTCTTT CASRYFSTGEYTEAFF
TRBD2 TRBJ2-3 TRBV27 . TGTGCCAGCAGCTTCGGACTAGTGAACACAGATACGCAGTATTTT CASSFGLVNTDTQYF
. TRBJ1-5 TRBV3-1/TRBV3-2 . TGTGCCAGCAGCTCCCGGGGAAGCAATCAGCCCCAGCATTTT CASSSRGSNQPQHF
TRBD2 TRBJ2-1 TRBV11-2 . TGTGCCAGCAGCTTAGTCGATCCGGGACTAGCGGGTAATGAGCAGTTCTTC CASSLVDPGLAGNEQFF
. TRBJ2-7 TRBV9 . TGTGCCAGCAGCGTGTCTGCCGGGTCATCCTACGAGCAGTACTTC CASSVSAGSSYEQYF
. TRBJ2-2 TRBV4-1 . TGCGCCAGCAGCCGGGAAGCAGGGAATACCGGGGAGCTGTTTTTT CASSREAGNTGELFF
. TRBJ2-1 TRBV4-3 . TGCGCCAGCAGCCAAGGGGAGGCGCGGAGGAGCTCCTACAATGAGCAGTTCTTC CASSQGEARRSSYNEQFF
. TRBJ1-1 TRBV11-3 once TGTGCCAGCAGCCCACGGGGGACTTACACTGAAGCTTTCTTT CASSPRGTYTEAFF
. TRBJ1-1 TRBV29-1 . TGCAGCGTTTACTACACTGAAGCTTTCTTT CSVYYTEAFF
. TRBJ1-2 TRBV29-1 . TGCAGCGTTGAAACGGAACTGAATGGCTACACCTTC CSVETELNGYTF
. TRBJ1-1 TRBV28 once TGTGCCAGCGGCCTATCTGGCGGGGTTATGAACACTGAAGCTTTCTTT CASGLSGGVMNTEAFF
. TRBJ1-5 TRBV29-1 once TGCAGCGTACGGGACTCCCAAGGGTCTAATCAGCCCCAGCATTTT CSVRDSQGSNQPQHF
. TRBJ1-1 TRBV5-5 . TGTGCCAGCAGCTTGATCTGGGGCACTGAAGCTTTCTTT CASSLIWGTEAFF
TRBD1 TRBJ1-2 TRBV3-1/TRBV3-2 . TGTGCCAGCAGCCAAGGGGACAGGGGGACTGGCTACACCTTC CASSQGDRGTGYTF
. TRBJ1-3 TRBV5-6 . TGTGCCAGCAGCTTGGTCGGTGGGCGTAAGGGAGACACCATATATTTT CASSLVGGRKGDTIYF
. TRBJ1-3 TRBV11-2 . TGTGCCAGCAGCCCCGGGGAAATAAACCCCCACACCATATATTTT CASSPGEINPHTIYF
TRBD1 TRBJ1-6 TRBV2 . TGTGCCAGCAAATCACCGGGACAGCGAGAAGTCAGAAACTCACCCCTCCACTTT CASKSPGQREVRNSPLHF
. TRBJ1-3 TRBV12-3/TRBV12-4 . TGTGCCAGCATGGGGACCGTCCTCACCATATATTTT CASMGTVLTIYF
. TRBJ1-6 TRBV19 . TGTGCCAGTACTATGTGGACCGTAAATAATTCACCCCTCCACTTT CASTMWTVNNSPLHF
. TRBJ1-5 TRBV7-9 . TGTGCCAGCAGCCCCCTGGGGGGAGAGAGCAATCAGCCCCAGCATTTT CASSPLGGESNQPQHF
. TRBJ1-6 TRBV11-2 . TGTGCCAGCAGCCCCCGAGGCCTAAAGTGGAGGGACGGGGCTTCACCCCTCCACTTT CASSPRGLKWRDGASPLHF
. TRBJ2-5 TRBV5-6 . TGTGCCAGCAGCCTACAAGATACCCAGTACTTC CASSLQDTQYF
. TRBJ2-1 TRBV6-2/TRBV6-3 . TGTGCCAGCAGTTGGGACGGGGGAACCAATGAGCAGTTCTTC CASSWDGGTNEQFF
. TRBJ1-4 TRBV29-1 . TGCAGCGTTGAAAGGGACGGTTATAATGAAAAACTGTTTTTT CSVERDGYNEKLFF
TRBD2 TRBJ2-5 TRBV14 . TGTGCCAGCAGTCCTAGCGGTTTCCAAGAGACCCAGTACTTC CASSPSGFQETQYF
TRBD1 TRBJ1-2 TRBV29-1 . TGCAGCGCCCAAGACAGGGGCTTCCGTATGGCTGGCTCCGGCTACACCTTC CSAQDRGFRMAGSGYTF
TRBD2 TRBJ2-3 TRBV7-2 . TGTGCCAGCAGCTATACCGGACTAGCGGACACAGATACGCAGTATTTT CASSYTGLADTDTQYF
. TRBJ2-2 TRBV5-1 . TGCGCCAGCAGCTTGGCGGCAGGTAACACCGGGGAGCTGTTTTTT CASSLAAGNTGELFF
. TRBJ2-1 TRBV2 . TGTGCCAGCGGAAGGGATGAGCAGTTCTTC CASGRDEQFF
. TRBJ1-5 TRBV13 once TGTGCCAGCAGCATCGACGGTAATCAGCCCCAGCATTTT CASSIDGNQPQHF
. TRBJ1-6 TRBV7-9 . TGTGCCAGCAGCCCCATTACCTCCTATAATTCACCCCTCCACTTT CASSPITSYNSPLHF
. TRBJ1-4 TRBV5-6 . TGTGCCAGCAGCTCCGACCCGGACAGTATAACGGGTGGTGAAAAACTGTTTTTT CASSSDPDSITGGEKLFF
TRBD1 TRBJ1-2 TRBV5-1 . TGCGCCAGCAGCTCGACAGGGGAAAGTGGCTACACCTTC CASSSTGESGYTF
. TRBJ2-5 TRBV7-3 . TGTGCCAGCAGCCCCCTCGGGAGCGAGACCCAGTACTTC CASSPLGSETQYF
TRBD2 TRBJ2-1 TRBV2 . TGTGCCAGCAGTGTCAGGACTAGCGGGATAATTAATGAGCAGTTCTTC CASSVRTSGIINEQFF
TRBD1 TRBJ1-1 TRBV6-2/TRBV6-3 . TGTGCCAGCAGTTACGCAGGGGGCGCGACTGAAGCTTTCTTT CASSYAGGATEAFF
. TRBJ1-5 TRBV18 . TGTGCCAGCTCACCACCGCAAGGGAACGGAGGGCCCCAGCATTTT CASSPPQGNGGPQHF
. TRBJ2-5 TRBV11-2 . TGTGCCAGCACCCCGGGGATCACGGAGACCCAGTACTTC CASTPGITETQYF
. TRBJ1-1 TRBV6-5 once TGTGCCAGCAGAACTTCCTGGGGCCTGAACACTGAAGCTTTCTTT CASRTSWGLNTEAFF
TRBD2 TRBJ2-3 TRBV9 . TGTGCCAGCAGCGTAACGGATTCGGGGGGGCGCGATACGCAGTATTTT CASSVTDSGGRDTQYF
. TRBJ2-5 TRBV7-8 . TGTGCCAGCAGCTTAGGTACCTTCGCGAATCGGGAGACCCAGTACTTC CASSLGTFANRETQYF
. TRBJ2-6 TRBV3-1/TRBV3-2 . TGTGCCAGCAGTCACCCAGGGGCTGGGGCCAACGTCCTGACTTTC CASSHPGAGANVLTF
. TRBJ1-2 TRBV6-1 . TGTGCCAGCAGTGAAGGTCCAACAAGAAACTATGGCTACACCTTC CASSEGPTRNYGYTF
. TRBJ1-1 TRBV5-6 . TGTGCCAGCAGCTCTTACACTGAAGCTTTCTTT CASSSYTEAFF
. TRBJ1-1 TRBV6-5 . TGTGCCAGCAGCCAACGAGGGCGGTACGGGACTGAAGCTTTCTTT CASSQRGRYGTEAFF
. TRBJ2-1 TRBV6-2/TRBV6-3 . TGTGCCAGCAGCCCTAAGTCCGGGACCATTACCTACAATGAGCAGTTCTTC CASSPKSGTITYNEQFF
. TRBJ2-1 TRBV11-3 . TGTGCCAGCAGCTTAGATAGGAGCTCCTACAATGAGCAGTTCTTC CASSLDRSSYNEQFF
. TRBJ1-1 TRBV4-1 once TGCGCCAGCAGCCAAGAAGGCAGCTTAAAGACTGAAGCTTTCTTT CASSQEGSLKTEAFF
. TRBJ1-6 TRBV4-2 . TGTGCCAGCAGCCAAGAGTCAAGGACAACGGCACCCCTCCACTTT CASSQESRTTAPLHF
TRBD2 TRBJ2-7 TRBV27 . TGTGCCAGCGGGGAAGGGACTAGCGGGTTCGAGCAGTACTTC CASGEGTSGFEQYF
. TRBJ1-1 TRBV7-2 . TGTGCCAGCAGCTCCCTCGGTTCGGGCACTGAAGCTTTCTTT CASSSLGSGTEAFF
TRBD1 TRBJ1-1 TRBV2 . TGTGCCAGCAGGAAGGACAGGGCCGCCGCTTTCTTT CASRKDRAAAFF
. TRBJ2-5 TRBV2 . TGTGCCTTCACCCCGGGACGCCCAGAGACCCAGTACTTC CAFTPGRPETQYF
TRBD2 TRBJ2-3 TRBV7-3 few TGTGCCAGCAGCACGCGACTAGCGGGGGCTAGCACAGATACGCAGTATTTT CASSTRLAGASTDTQYF
. TRBJ1-1 TRBV25-1 . TGTGCCAGCAGTGAAGGAATTGCTGAAGCTTTCTTT CASSEGIAEAFF